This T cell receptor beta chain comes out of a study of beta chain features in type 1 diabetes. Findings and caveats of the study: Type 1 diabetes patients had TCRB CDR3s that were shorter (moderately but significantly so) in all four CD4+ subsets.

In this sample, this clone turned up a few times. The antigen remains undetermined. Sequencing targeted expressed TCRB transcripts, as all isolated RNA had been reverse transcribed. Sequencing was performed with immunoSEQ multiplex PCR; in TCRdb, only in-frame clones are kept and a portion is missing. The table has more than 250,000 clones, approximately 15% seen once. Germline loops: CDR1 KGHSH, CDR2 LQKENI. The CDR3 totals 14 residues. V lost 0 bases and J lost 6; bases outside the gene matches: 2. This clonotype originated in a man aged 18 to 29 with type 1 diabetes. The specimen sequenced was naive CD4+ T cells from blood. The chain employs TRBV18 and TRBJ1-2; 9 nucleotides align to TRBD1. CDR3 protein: CASSPPDRGNGYTF. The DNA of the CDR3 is TGTGCCAGCTCACCACCGGACAGGGGCAATGGCTACACCTTC.